This TCR beta chain is drawn from a study of blood T cell repertoires in COVID-19. Whole-study context: Italy, Spain and the United States were the sources of the convalescent and acute COVID-19 samples. Nucleic acid was either cDNA or gDNA, and it came from T cells, B-cell-depleted T cells, or PBMCs.

Clinical histories supplied by participants themselves formed the basis of cohort assignment. Using immunoSEQ multiplex PCR, the repertoire was profiled, and TCRdb retains in-frame clones only, with some absent. The sample yields about 210,000 clones, approximately 80% seen once. Concerning this clone itself: This sample includes further DNA sequences coding for the same CDR3.

Germline lookup yields CDR1 MGHRA and CDR2 YSYEKL. The V end was cut by 4 bases, the J end by 0 bases, with 6 bases between. The CDR3 runs 14 residues. This chain joins TRBV4-1 and TRBJ1-4; weak D call: TRBD1 (5 bases). Sequenced input: PBMCs or T cells enriched from blood (not recorded which). The clonotype comes from a man in his forties who had recovered from COVID-19. In DNA, the CDR3 is TGCGCCAGCAGCCGGGGCGCAACTAATGAAAAACTGTTTTTT. Its protein is CASSRGATNEKLFF.